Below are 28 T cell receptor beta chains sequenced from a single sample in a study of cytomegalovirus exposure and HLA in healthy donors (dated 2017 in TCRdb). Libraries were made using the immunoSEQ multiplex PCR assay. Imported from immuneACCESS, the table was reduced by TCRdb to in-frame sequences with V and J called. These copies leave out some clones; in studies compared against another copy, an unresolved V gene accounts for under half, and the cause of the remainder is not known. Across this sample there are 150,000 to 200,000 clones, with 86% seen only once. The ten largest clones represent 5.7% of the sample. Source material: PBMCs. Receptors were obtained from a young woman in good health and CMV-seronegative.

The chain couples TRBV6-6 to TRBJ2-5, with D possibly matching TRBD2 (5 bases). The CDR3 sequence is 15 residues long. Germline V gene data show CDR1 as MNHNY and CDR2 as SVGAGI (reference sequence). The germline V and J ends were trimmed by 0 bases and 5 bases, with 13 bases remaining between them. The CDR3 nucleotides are TGTGCCAGCAGTTACTCGTCCAGTACGGGGGAGACCCAGTACTTC. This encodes CASSYSSSTGETQYF.

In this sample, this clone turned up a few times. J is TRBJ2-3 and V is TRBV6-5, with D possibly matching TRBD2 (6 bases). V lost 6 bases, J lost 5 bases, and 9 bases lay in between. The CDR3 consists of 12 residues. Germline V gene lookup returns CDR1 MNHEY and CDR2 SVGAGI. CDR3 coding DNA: TGTGCCAGCAGCTATAGCGGAGATACGCAGTATTTT. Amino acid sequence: CASSYSGDTQYF.

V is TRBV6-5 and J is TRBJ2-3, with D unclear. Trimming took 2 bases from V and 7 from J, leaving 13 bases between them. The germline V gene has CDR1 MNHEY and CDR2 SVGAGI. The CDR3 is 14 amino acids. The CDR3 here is CASSYRQRPYTQYF. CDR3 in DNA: TGTGCCAGCAGTTACAGGCAACGTCCATATACGCAGTATTTT.

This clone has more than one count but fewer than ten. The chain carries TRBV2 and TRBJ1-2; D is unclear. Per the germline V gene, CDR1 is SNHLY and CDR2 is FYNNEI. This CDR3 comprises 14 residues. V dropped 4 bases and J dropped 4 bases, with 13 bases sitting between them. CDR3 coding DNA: TGTGCCAGCAGTGCTAACAGCCCTACCTATGGCTACACCTTC. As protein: CASSANSPTYGYTF.

Here the CDR3 reads CASSPSDRIIYEQYF. The CDR3 DNA reads TGTGCCAGCAGTCCGTCTGACAGGATTATCTACGAGCAGTACTTC. The chain is built from TRBV28 and TRBJ2-7; a weak D match, TRBD1 (6 bases). Looked up from germline, CDR1 is MDHEN and CDR2 is SYDVKM. The V end lost 5 bases, the J end lost 3 bases, and 17 bases lay between the germline ends. This CDR3 spans 15 amino acids.

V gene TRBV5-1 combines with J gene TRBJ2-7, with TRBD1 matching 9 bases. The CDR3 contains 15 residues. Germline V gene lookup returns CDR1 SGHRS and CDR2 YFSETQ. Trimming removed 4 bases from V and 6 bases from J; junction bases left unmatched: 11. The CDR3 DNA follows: TGCGCCAGCAGCCTACCGGGACAGGGAAAGGTCGAGCAGTACTTC. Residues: CASSLPGQGKVEQYF.

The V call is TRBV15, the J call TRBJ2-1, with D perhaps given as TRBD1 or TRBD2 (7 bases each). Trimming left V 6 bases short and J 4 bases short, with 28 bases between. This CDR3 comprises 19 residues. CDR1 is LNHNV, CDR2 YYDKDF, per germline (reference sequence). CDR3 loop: CATRWEGLAAPRGYNEQFF. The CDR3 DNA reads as TGTGCCACCAGGTGGGAAGGGCTAGCGGCACCCAGGGGGTACAATGAGCAGTTCTTC.

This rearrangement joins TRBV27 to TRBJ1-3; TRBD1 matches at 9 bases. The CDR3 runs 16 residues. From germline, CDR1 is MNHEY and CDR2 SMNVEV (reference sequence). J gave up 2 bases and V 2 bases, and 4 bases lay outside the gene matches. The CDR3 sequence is CASSLTGQGTGNTIYF. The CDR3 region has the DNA TGTGCCAGCAGTTTAACCGGACAGGGGACTGGAAACACCATATATTTT.

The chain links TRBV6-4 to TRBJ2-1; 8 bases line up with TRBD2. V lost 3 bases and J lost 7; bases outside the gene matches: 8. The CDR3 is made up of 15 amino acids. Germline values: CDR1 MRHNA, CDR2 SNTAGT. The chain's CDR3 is CASSESYRGGNEQFF. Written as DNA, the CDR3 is TGTGCCAGCAGTGAGAGTTACCGGGGGGGGAATGAGCAGTTCTTC.

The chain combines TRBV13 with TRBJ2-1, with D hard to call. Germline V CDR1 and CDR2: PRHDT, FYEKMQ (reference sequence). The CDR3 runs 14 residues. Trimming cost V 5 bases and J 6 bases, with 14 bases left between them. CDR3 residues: CASSPRTGGNEQFF. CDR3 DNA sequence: TGTGCCAGCAGCCCCCGGACGGGCGGCAATGAGCAGTTCTTC.

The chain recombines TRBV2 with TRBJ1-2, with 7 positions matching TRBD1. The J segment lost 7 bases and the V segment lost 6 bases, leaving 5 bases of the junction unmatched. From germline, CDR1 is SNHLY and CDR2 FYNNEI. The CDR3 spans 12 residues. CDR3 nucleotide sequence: TGTGCCAGCAGCACTGACAGGGCTGGCTACACCTTC. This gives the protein CASSTDRAGYTF.

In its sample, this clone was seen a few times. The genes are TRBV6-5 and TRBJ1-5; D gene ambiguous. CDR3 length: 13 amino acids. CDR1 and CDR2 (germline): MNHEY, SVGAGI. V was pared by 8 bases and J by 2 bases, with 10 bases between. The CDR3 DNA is TGTGCCAGCCGGGGATATGGCAATCAGCCCCAGCATTTT. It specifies CASRGYGNQPQHF.

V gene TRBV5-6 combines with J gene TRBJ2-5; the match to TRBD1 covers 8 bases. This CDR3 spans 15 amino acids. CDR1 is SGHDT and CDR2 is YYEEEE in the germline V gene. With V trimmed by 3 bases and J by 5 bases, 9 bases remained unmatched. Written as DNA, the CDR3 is TGTGCCAGCAGCTGGTTTCAGGGGGCGCGGGAGACCCAGTACTTC. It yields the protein CASSWFQGARETQYF.

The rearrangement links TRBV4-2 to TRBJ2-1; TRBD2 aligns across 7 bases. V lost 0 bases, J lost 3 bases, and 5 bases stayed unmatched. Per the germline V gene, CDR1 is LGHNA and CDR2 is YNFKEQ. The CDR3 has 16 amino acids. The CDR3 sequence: CASSQEGTSDYNEQFF. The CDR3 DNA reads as TGTGCCAGCAGCCAAGAAGGCACTAGCGACTACAATGAGCAGTTCTTC.

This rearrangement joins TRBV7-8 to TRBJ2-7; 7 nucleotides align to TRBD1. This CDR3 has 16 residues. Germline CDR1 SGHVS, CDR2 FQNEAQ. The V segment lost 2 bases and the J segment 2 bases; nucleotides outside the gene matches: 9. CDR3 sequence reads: CASSLYWDSPTYEQYF. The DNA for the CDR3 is TGTGCCAGCAGCTTATACTGGGACAGTCCTACCTACGAGCAGTACTTC.

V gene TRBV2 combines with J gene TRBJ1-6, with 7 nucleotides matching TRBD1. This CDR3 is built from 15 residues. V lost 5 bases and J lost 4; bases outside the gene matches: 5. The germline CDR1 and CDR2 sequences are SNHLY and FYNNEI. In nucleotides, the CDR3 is TGTGCCAGCAGTACAGGGGCTCTTTATAATTCACCCCTCCACTTT. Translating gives CASSTGALYNSPLHF.

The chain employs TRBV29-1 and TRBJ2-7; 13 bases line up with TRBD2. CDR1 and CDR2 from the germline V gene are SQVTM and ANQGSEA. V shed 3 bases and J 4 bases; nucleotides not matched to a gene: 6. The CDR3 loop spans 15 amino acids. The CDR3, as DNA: TGCAGCGTTGAGGGACTAGCGGGGCGAAAGTACGAGCAGTACTTC. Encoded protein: CSVEGLAGRKYEQYF.

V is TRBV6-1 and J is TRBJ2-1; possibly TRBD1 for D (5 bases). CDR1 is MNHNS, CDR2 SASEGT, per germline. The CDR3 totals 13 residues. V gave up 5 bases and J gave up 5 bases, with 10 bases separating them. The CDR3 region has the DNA TGTGCCAGCAGTTCGAGACAGAACAATGAGCAGTTCTTC. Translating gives CASSSRQNNEQFF.

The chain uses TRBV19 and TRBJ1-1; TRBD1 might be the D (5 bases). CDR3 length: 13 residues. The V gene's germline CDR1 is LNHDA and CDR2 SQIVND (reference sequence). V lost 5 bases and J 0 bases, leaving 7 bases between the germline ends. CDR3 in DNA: TGTGCCAGTAGTCTGGGACTGAACACTGAAGCTTTCTTT. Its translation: CASSLGLNTEAFF.

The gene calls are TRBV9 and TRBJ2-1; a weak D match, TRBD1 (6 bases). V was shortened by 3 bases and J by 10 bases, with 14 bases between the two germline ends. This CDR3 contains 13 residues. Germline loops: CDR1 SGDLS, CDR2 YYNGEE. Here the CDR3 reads CASSGGGRGEQFF. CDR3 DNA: TGTGCCAGCAGCGGAGGGGGACGTGGGGAGCAGTTCTTC.

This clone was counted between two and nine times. The CDR3 sequence: CASSLDRGYTF. In nucleotides, the CDR3 is TGTGCCAGCAGCTTGGACAGAGGCTACACCTTC. The J gene is TRBJ1-2, the V gene TRBV5-6; D gene unclear. V gave up 0 bases and J gave up 8 bases, with 5 bases separating them. This CDR3 contains 11 residues. In germline, CDR1 is SGHDT, CDR2 YYEEEE. The whole variable domain, remainder taken from reference TRBV5-6 and TRBJ1-2, is DAGVTQSPTHLIKTRGQQVTLRCSPKSGHDTVSWYQQALGQGPQFIFQYYEEEERQRGNFPDRFSGHQFPNYSSELNVNALLLGDSALYLCASSLDRGYTFGSGTRLTVV.

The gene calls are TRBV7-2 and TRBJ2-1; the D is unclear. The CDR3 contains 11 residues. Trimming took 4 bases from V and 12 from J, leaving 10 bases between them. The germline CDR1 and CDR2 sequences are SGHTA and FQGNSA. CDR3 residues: CASSSTSGQFF. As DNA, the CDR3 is TGTGCCAGCAGCTCTACCTCCGGGCAGTTCTTC.

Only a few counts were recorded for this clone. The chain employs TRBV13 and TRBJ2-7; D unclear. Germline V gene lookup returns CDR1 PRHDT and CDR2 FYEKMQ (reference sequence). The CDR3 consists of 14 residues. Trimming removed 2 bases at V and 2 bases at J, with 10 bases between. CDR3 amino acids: CASSLMGSPYEQYF. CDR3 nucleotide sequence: TGTGCCAGCAGCTTAATGGGTAGCCCCTACGAGCAGTACTTC.

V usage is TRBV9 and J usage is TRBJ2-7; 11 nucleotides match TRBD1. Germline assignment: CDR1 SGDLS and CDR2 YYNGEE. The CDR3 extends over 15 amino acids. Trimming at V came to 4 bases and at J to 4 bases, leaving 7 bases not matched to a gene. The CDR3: CASSLTGTGGYEQYF. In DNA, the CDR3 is TGTGCCAGCAGCCTTACCGGGACAGGGGGGTACGAGCAGTACTTC.

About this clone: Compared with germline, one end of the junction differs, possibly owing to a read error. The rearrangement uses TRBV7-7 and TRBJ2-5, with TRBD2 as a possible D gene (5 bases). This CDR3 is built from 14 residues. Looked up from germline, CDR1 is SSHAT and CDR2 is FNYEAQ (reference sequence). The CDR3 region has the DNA TGTGCTAGCAGCTTAGGACTGGGGAAAGAGACCCAGTACTTC. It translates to CASSLGLGKETQYF.

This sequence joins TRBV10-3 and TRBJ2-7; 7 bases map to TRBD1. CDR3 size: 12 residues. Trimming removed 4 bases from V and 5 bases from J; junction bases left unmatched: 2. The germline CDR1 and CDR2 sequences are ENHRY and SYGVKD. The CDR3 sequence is CAISGQGDEQYF. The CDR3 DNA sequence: TGTGCCATCAGTGGACAGGGCGACGAGCAGTACTTC.

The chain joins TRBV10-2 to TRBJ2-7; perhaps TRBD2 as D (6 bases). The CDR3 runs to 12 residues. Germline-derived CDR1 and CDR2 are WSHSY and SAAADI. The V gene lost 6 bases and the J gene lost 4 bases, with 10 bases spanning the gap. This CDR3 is CASRMEGYEQYF. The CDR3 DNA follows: TGCGCCAGCAGGATGGAGGGGTACGAGCAGTACTTC.

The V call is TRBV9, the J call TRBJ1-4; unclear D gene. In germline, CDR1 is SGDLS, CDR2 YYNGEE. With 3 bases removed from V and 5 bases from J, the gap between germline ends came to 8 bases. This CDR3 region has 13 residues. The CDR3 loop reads CASSGDLNEKLFF. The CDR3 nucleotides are TGTGCCAGCAGCGGCGACCTAAATGAAAAACTGTTTTTT.